The clone carrying this T cell receptor beta chain was picked up a small number of times. As yet, its antigen is unknown. Previously described methods and listed TCR primers produced bulk TCR libraries. TCRdb re-analysed the PCR reads in MiXCR, keeping a single row per CDR3 protein. Counted here are fewer than 350,000 distinct CDR3 sequences, 20% to 25% occurring once; the ten biggest clones make up about 0.79%. This sample is part of a study of molecular identifiers for immune sequencing clone quantification. Study details: Replicates involved a five-way split of RNA from approximately 20,000 or 100,000 naive CD8 cells, with sequencing of four.

Isolation of naive CD8 T cells was achieved by sorting on a CD8+CD4-CCR7+CD45RA+ phenotype. Study-level results: In naive cells, clones above 20 RNA copies held under 1% of molecules, whereas in effector cells they held over 99%.

The CDR3 spans 17 residues. Trimming cost V 4 bases and J 0 bases, with 16 bases left between them. Per germline, CDR1 MNHEY and CDR2 SVGEGT. The chain couples TRBV6-2 or TRBV6-3 to TRBJ1-5; perhaps TRBD1 as D (5 bases). Sequenced sample: naive CD8+ T cells from blood, with Jurkat cell RNA spiked in. The subset: FACS-sorted CD8+CD4-CCR7+CD45RA+ naive T cells. The source is a human donor in good health. Some libraries in this study had Jurkat cell RNA spiked in. The CDR3 is CASSLGGPLYSNQPQHF. CDR3 sequence (DNA): TGTGCCAGCAGTTTGGGGGGACCGCTCTATAGCAATCAGCCCCAGCATTTT.